The T cell receptor (beta chain) under discussion was sequenced for a study of neurological immune-mediated disorders. This clonotype was seen repeatedly, ten times or more. V gave up 2 bases and J gave up 7 bases, with 10 bases separating them. Germline assignment: CDR1 SGHRS and CDR2 YFSETQ. The CDR3 runs to 13 residues. TCRdb analysed the 5' RACE reads with MiXCR anew, one entry per CDR3 protein. The sample includes 60,000 to 70,000 distinct CDR3 sequences, about 5.2% seen only once; the top ten take around 5.1%. This rearrangement joins TRBV5-1 to TRBJ2-1; D is unresolved. The specimen was PBMCs. The TCR sequence derives from a human donor with multiple sclerosis. The donor label of this sample is uncertain. The CDR3 nucleotides read TGCGCCAGCAGCTTACCGCGTACTAATGAGCAGTTCTTC. Amino acid sequence: CASSLPRTNEQFF.